What follows are 5 T cell receptor beta chains derived from one specimen sequenced in a study of CD8+CD57+ T cells in acquired aplastic anemia listed by TCRdb under 2018. These reads were obtained on an Illumina HiSeq 2000. Genomic DNA served as template for TCR beta VDJ combination and CDR3 sequence profiling. The public reads were quality trimmed at Q25 with fastp and then assembled into clones with MiXCR by TCRdb, keeping productive beta chains. Rows matching on CDR3 protein sequence are summarized as one entry with the most common DNA and genes. Across this sample there are 150,000 to 170,000 distinct CDR3 sequences, with about 52% seen only once. 10% to 15% of the sample lies in the top ten. Flow cytometry had shown CD8+CD57+ cell expansion in the patients selected for sequencing. The sample consisted of sorted CD4+, CD8+, or CD8+CD57+ T cells (not recorded which) from PBMCs. The receptor set was obtained from a human donor with aplastic anemia.

To note about this clonotype: A much larger clone differs from this one at a single base, so this may be a read error. The chain carries TRBV6-5 and TRBJ2-7; D is undetermined. The germline V gene encodes CDR1 MNHEY and CDR2 SVGAGI. V shed 4 bases and J shed 3 bases, with 10 bases lying between them. The CDR3 is made up of 13 amino acids. In DNA, the CDR3 is TGTGCCAGCAGTTCAGGCAGTGGCTACGAGCAGTACTTC. The encoded protein is CASSSGSGYEQYF.

There are a few counts of this clonotype. This may arise from a read error, as a much more abundant clone is one base away. This sequence joins TRBV11-1 and TRBJ1-3; no firm D call. This CDR3 has 16 residues. Per germline, CDR1 SGHAT and CDR2 FQDESV (reference sequence). For the CDR3, the DNA is TGTGCCAGCAGCGAAACATTGGAGGCTGCAGGAAACACCACATATTTT. It specifies CASSETLEAAGNTTYF.

This clonotype appeared a single time. The chain carries TRBV24-1 and TRBJ2-2; TRBD2 aligns across 14 bases. The V gene's germline CDR1 is KGHDR and CDR2 SFDVKD. V lost 4 bases, J lost 5 bases, and 5 bases stayed unmatched. This CDR3 region has 17 residues. DNA of the CDR3: TGTGCCACCAGTGACCTGGGGACTAGCGGGGGTACCGGGGAGCTGTTTTTT. As protein: CATSDLGTSGGTGELFF.

Comment on this clonotype: The junction departs from the called germline gene at one end, perhaps through a read error. The chain is built from TRBV7-7 and TRBJ2-3, with D perhaps matching TRBD1 (6 bases). The germline gives CDR1 SSHAT, CDR2 FNYEAQ (reference sequence). This CDR3 has 17 amino acids. The CDR3 nucleotides read TGTGCTAGCAGCTTAGCACCACCGGGACACCCCACAGATACGCAGTATTTT. Translation gives CASSLAPPGHPTDTQYF.

The V gene is TRBV29-1, the J gene TRBJ1-1; maybe TRBD1 (6 bases). CDR1 and CDR2 (germline): SQVTM, ANQGSEA. The CDR3 length is 13 residues. Trimming cost V 7 bases and J 4 bases, with 16 bases left between them. The CDR3 coding sequence is TGCAGCGGTGGACAGTCCCTGGGCACTGAAGCTTTCTTT. Translated, it gives CSGGQSLGTEAFF.